This TCR beta chain was found in a study of T cell responses to AZD1222 COVID-19 vaccine. Regarding the study as a whole: Spike-specific TCR breadth and depth both grew after two AZD1222 doses. White British ancestry dominated among donors, who included more females, and clonal diversity was possibly underestimated.

CDR3 length: 16 amino acids. V trimming: 1 base; J trimming: 2 bases; junction bases outside the gene matches: 3. CDR1 and CDR2 from the germline V gene are WSHSY and SAAADI. About this clone itself: Its antigen is currently unknown.

Some clones are missing from TCRdb's copy, which holds only in-frame ones; the method was immunoSEQ multiplex PCR. The sample holds 90,000 to 130,000 clones, roughly 87% seen once. The origin of this receptor is an adult in good health. This sample comprised peripheral blood, obtained on day 0 of AZD1222 vaccination. J is TRBJ1-5 and V is TRBV10-2; 9 bases agree with TRBD1. The CDR3 bases are TGCGCCAGCAGTGAGTGGGGACAGGGTGGCAATCAGCCCCAGCATTTT. Protein product: CASSEWGQGGNQPQHF.